The 9 T cell receptor beta chains in this list originate from one sample, sequenced in a study of CD8 T cells in Susac syndrome. The RNA, about 0.5 to 1 ug, was put through reverse transcription using random hexamers. TCRdb redid the calling of the immunoSEQ multiplex PCR reads with MiXCR, one entry per CDR3 protein. This repertoire shows approximately 150,000 distinct CDR3 sequences, roughly 95% found once; its top ten account for approximately 0.094%. Sequenced input: CD4+ T cells from PBMCs. Receptors originate from a human donor with multiple sclerosis.

This chain links TRBV12-3 or TRBV12-4 with TRBJ1-2; D not certain. The CDR3 spans 12 residues. The V gene lost 5 bases and the J gene lost 4 bases, with 8 bases spanning the gap. The CDR3 loop is CASSRTSYGYTF. CDR3 bases: TGTGCCAGCAGTCGGACGTCCTATGGCTACACCTTC.

The rearrangement links TRBV18 to TRBJ2-5; D is uncertain. Trimming took 3 bases from V and 5 from J, leaving 10 bases between them. The CDR3 has 13 amino acids. Per germline, CDR1 KGHSH and CDR2 LQKENI. The CDR3 DNA follows: TGTGCCAGCTCACCCATCGCTATGGAGACCCAGTACTTC. Translated, it gives CASSPIAMETQYF.

The V and J genes are TRBV4-1 and TRBJ2-1, with D possibly called TRBD1 or TRBD2 (5 bases each). The germline V gene encodes CDR1 MGHRA and CDR2 YSYEKL. The V gene lost 4 bases and the J gene lost 6 bases, with 13 bases spanning the gap. This CDR3 has 14 residues. The DNA of the CDR3 is TGCGCCAGCAGCCTTGGCCCGGGACCCAATGAGCAGTTCTTC. Translated: CASSLGPGPNEQFF.

The gene calls are TRBV5-6 and TRBJ2-5; 7 bases agree with TRBD1. Germline CDR1 is SGHDT and CDR2 is YYEEEE. The CDR3 consists of 13 residues. V lost 4 bases and J lost 4; bases outside the gene matches: 4. The CDR3 DNA follows: TGTGCCAGCAGCACAGGGGCGCGAGAGACCCAGTACTTC. Its protein is CASSTGARETQYF.

This clonotype was counted between two and nine times. This chain connects TRBV28 to TRBJ1-1; 7 nucleotides agree with TRBD1. Germline V gene data show CDR1 as MDHEN and CDR2 as SYDVKM. The length of the CDR3 is 14 residues. J was trimmed by 1 base and V by 2 bases; bases with no gene match: 1. CDR3 DNA sequence: TGTGCCAGCAGTTTAGGGACAGCGAACACTGAAGCTTTCTTT. Translation gives CASSLGTANTEAFF.

The rearrangement uses TRBV18 and TRBJ2-3; TRBD2 matches at 9 bases. Germline CDR1 is KGHSH and CDR2 is LQKENI. With V trimmed by 5 bases and J by 2 bases, 5 bases remained unmatched. The CDR3 length is 15 residues. The CDR3 reads CASSYQREDTDTQYF. For the CDR3, the DNA is TGTGCCAGCTCATACCAGCGGGAGGACACAGATACGCAGTATTTT.

The rearrangement links TRBV29-1 to TRBJ2-7; 10 bases align to TRBD2. V lost 8 bases, J lost 7 bases, and 8 bases stayed unmatched. CDR1 SQVTM and CDR2 ANQGSEA come from the germline V gene. CDR3 length: 12 residues. CDR3 nucleotide sequence: TGCAGCTTCCAGCGGGAGGGCCGGGAGCAGTACTTC. Amino acid sequence: CSFQREGREQYF.

This clonotype was seen more than once but under ten times. The chain employs TRBV12-3 or TRBV12-4 and TRBJ2-7; D is uncertain. This CDR3 comprises 14 residues. V was shortened by 3 bases and J by 0 bases, with 9 bases between the two germline ends. The DNA of the CDR3 is TGTGCCAGCAGTTTCGGCAGGAGCTCCTACGAGCAGTACTTC. Amino acids: CASSFGRSSYEQYF.

The genes are TRBV24-1 and TRBJ2-3; 8 nucleotides align to TRBD2. Germline V lookup: CDR1 KGHDR, CDR2 SFDVKD. The CDR3 runs to 13 residues. Trimming cost V 6 bases and J 9 bases; bases outside gene matches: 7. Written as DNA, the CDR3 is TGTGCCACCAGTCTGGACGGGGGGGGGACGCAGTATTTT. Its translation is CATSLDGGGTQYF.